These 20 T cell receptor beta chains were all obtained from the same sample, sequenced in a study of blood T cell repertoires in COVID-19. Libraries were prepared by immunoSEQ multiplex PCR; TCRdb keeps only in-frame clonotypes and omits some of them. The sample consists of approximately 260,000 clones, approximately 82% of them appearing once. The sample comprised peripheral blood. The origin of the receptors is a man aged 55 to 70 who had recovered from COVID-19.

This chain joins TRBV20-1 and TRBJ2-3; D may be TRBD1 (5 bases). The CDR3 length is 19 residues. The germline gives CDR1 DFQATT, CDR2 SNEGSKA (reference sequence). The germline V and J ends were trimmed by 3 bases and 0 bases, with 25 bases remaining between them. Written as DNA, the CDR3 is TGCAGTGCTAGTTCGACAGACATCGACATTAACTCTAGCACAGATACGCAGTATTTT. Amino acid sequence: CSASSTDIDINSSTDTQYF.

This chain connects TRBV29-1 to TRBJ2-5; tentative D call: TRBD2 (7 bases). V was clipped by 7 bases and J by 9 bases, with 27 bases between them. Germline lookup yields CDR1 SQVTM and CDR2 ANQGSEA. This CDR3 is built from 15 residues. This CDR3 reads CSARGAASGPWSQYF. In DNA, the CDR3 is TGCAGCGCCCGGGGGGCGGCTAGCGGACCCTGGTCCCAGTACTTC.

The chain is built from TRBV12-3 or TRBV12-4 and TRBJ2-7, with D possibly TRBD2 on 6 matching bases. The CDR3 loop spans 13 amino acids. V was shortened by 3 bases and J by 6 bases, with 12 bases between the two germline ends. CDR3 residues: CASSFGGLAEQYF. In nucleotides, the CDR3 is TGTGCCAGCAGTTTCGGGGGATTAGCCGAGCAGTACTTC.

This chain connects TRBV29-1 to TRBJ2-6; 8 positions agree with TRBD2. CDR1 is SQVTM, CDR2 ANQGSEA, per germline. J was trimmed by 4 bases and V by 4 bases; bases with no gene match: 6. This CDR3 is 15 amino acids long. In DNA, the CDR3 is TGCAGCGTTGCAGCGGGGGTAGTGGGGGCCAACGTCCTGACTTTC. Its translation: CSVAAGVVGANVLTF.

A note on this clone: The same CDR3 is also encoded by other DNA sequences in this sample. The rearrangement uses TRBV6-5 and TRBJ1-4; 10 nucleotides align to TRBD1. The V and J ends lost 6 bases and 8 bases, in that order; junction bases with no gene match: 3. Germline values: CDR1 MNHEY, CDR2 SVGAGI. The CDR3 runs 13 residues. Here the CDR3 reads CASSRDRGEKLFF. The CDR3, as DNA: TGTGCCAGCAGCCGGGACAGGGGCGAAAAACTGTTTTTT.

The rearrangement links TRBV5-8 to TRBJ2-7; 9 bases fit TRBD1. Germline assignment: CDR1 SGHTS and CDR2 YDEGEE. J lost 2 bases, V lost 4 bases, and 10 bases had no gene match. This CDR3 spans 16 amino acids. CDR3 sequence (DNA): TGTGCCAGCAGCCCCCCTTCAGGGACAGGGACCTACGAGCAGTACTTC. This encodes CASSPPSGTGTYEQYF.

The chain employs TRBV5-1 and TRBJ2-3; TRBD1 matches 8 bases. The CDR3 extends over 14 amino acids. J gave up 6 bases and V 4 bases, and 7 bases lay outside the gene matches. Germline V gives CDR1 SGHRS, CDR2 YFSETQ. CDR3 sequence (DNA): TGCGCCAGCAGCGAAATACAGGGGGTTGATACGCAGTATTTT. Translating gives CASSEIQGVDTQYF.

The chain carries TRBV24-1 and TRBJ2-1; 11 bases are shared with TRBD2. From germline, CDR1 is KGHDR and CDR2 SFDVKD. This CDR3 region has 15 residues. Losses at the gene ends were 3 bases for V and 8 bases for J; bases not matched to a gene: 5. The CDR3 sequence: CATSDPSGRPYEQFF. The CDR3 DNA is TGTGCCACCAGTGATCCTAGCGGGAGGCCCTATGAGCAGTTCTTC.

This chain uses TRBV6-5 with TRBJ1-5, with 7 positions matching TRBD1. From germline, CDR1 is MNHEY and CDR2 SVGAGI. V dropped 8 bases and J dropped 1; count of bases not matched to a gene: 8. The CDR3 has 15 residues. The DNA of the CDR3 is TGTGCCAGCCTGGGACAGAGGTTCAGCAATCAGCCCCAGCATTTT. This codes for CASLGQRFSNQPQHF.

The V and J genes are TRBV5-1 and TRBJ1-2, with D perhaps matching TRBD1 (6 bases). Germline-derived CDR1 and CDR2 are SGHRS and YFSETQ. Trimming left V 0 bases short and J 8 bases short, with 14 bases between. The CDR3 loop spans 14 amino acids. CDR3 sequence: CASSLGTETGGYTF. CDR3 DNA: TGCGCCAGCAGCTTGGGCACAGAGACAGGCGGCTACACCTTC.

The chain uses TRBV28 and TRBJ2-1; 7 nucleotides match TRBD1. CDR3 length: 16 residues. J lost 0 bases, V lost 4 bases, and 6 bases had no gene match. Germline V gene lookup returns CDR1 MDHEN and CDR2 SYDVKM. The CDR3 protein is CASSSTGAGSYNEQFF. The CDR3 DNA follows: TGTGCCAGCAGTTCCACAGGGGCCGGCTCCTACAATGAGCAGTTCTTC. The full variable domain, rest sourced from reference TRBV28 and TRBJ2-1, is DVKVTQSSRYLVKRTGEKVFLECVQDMDHENMFWYRQDPGLGLRLIYFSYDVKMKEKGDIPEGYSVSREKKERFSLILESASTNQTSMYLCASSSTGAGSYNEQFFGPGTRLTVL.

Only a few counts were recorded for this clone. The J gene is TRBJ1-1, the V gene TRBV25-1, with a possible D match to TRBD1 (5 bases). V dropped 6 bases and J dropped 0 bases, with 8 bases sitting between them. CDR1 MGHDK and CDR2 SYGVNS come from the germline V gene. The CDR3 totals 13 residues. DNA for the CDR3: TGTGCCAGCAGGACAGAGTTGAACACTGAAGCTTTCTTT. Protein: CASRTELNTEAFF.

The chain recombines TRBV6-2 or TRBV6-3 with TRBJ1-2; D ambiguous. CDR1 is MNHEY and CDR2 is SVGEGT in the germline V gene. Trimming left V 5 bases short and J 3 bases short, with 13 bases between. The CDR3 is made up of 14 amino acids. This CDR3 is CASSHLRSDYGYTF. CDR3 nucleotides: TGTGCCAGCAGTCACCTCCGGTCGGACTATGGCTACACCTTC.

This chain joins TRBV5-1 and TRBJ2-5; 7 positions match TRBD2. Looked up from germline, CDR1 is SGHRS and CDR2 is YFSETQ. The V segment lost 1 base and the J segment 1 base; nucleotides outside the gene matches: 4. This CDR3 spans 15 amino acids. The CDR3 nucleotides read TGCGCCAGCAGCTTGAGGGGCGGGGGCCAAGAGACCCAGTACTTC. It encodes CASSLRGGGQETQYF.

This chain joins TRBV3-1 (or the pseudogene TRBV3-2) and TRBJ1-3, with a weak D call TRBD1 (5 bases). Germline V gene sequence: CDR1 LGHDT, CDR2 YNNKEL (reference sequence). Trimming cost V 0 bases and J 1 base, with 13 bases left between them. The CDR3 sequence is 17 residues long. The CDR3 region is CASSQEGARRSGNTIYF. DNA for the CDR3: TGTGCCAGCAGCCAAGAAGGGGCCAGACGGTCTGGAAACACCATATATTTT.

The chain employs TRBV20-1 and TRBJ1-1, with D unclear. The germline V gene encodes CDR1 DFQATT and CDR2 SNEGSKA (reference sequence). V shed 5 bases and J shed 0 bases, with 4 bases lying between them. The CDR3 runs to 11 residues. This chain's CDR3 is CSAPLNTEAFF. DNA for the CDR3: TGCAGTGCTCCGTTGAACACTGAAGCTTTCTTT.

The CDR3 DNA sequence: TGTGCCAGCAGCTCCGTAGCGGGAGCGCCAGATACGCAGTATTTT. Protein: CASSSVAGAPDTQYF. The V call is TRBV7-2, the J call TRBJ2-3; 9 bases line up with TRBD2. The CDR3 consists of 15 residues. V lost 4 bases to trimming and J lost 4 bases; unmatched junction nucleotides: 6. Germline loops: CDR1 SGHTA, CDR2 FQGNSA.

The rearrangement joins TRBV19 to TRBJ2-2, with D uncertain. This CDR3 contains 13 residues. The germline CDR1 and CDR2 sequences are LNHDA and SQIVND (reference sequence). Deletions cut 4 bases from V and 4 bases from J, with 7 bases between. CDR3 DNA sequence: TGTGCCAGTAGTACAACACGCACCGGGGAGCTGTTTTTT. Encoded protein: CASSTTRTGELFF.

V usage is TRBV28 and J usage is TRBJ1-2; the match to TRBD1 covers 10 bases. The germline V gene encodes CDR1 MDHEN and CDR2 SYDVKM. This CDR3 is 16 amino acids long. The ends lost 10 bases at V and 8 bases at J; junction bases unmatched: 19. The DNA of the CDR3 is TGTGCCATCCGGGGCCGCATCGGGACAGGGGTCGACGGCTACACCTTC. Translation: CAIRGRIGTGVDGYTF.

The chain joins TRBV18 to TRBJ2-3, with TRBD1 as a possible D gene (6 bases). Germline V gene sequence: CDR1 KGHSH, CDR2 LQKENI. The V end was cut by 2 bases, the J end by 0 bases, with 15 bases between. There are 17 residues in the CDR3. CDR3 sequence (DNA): TGTGCCAGCTCACCAATTTTCGGGACACGGAGCACAGATACGCAGTATTTT. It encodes CASSPIFGTRSTDTQYF. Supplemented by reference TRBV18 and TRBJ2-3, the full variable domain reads NAGVMQNPRHLVRRRGQEARLRCSPMKGHSHVYWYRQLPEEGLKFMVYLQKENIIDESGMPKERFSAEFPKEGPSILRIQQVVRGDSAAYFCASSPIFGTRSTDTQYFGPGTRLTVL.